The source of this TCR beta chain is a study of CD4 T cells in relation to SARS-CoV-2 and coronaviruses. Germline CDR1 reads MNHNY; CDR2 reads SVGAGI (reference sequence). This CDR3 region has 13 residues. The ends lost 7 bases at V and 8 bases at J; junction bases unmatched: 8. This clone is labeled large. Antigen: not known. Sequencing used immunoSEQ multiplex PCR; TCRdb keeps in-frame clones, though not all of them. The data contain more than 15,000 clones, about 80% of them singletons. Unexposed donor CD4+ T cells date from about 2011-2018, before the COVID-19 pandemic. Isolation of CD4+ T cells took place after about 10 days in culture.

The sequence was collected from a human donor in good health. Sequencing was done on a sample of CD4+ T cells from PBMCs, cultured in vitro. The chain is built from TRBV6-6 and TRBJ1-1; 9 bases are shared with TRBD1. The CDR3 is CASIRGQGLEAFF. As DNA, the CDR3 is TGTGCCAGCATCCGGGGACAGGGTTTAGAAGCTTTCTTT.